The 24 T cell receptor beta chains reported below all come from one sample, sequenced in a study of technical replicates of blood from several donors. Here immunoSEQ multiplex PCR was the method, and the copy in TCRdb shows in-frame clones only, minus some. Of about 81,000 clones listed, over 75% are singletons. The specimen was PBMCs. The receptors shown here come from a human donor in good health. Some clones in this sample may be carry-over from other donors' samples.

Details on this clone: Other DNA variants within this sample encode the same CDR3. This chain uses TRBV30 with TRBJ1-1, with 7 nucleotides matching TRBD1. From germline, CDR1 is GTSNPN and CDR2 SVGIG (reference sequence). V lost 3 bases, J lost 6 bases, and 7 bases stayed unmatched. The CDR3 totals 13 residues. The CDR3, as DNA: TGTGCCTGGAGCCCCGGGACAGCTTCTGAAGCTTTCTTT. Its translation: CAWSPGTASEAFF.

This clone came up a few times. The CDR3 DNA reads TGCGCCAGCAGCCAAGATCGGGAGGTGGGGGCTAACTATGGCTACACCTTC. Translation gives CASSQDREVGANYGYTF. V usage is TRBV4-1 and J usage is TRBJ1-2; a weak D match, TRBD1 (5 bases). This CDR3 has 17 amino acids. Germline V gives CDR1 MGHRA, CDR2 YSYEKL. V lost 0 bases and J lost 0, with 14 bases in between.

The CDR3 sequence is CASSLDRVANEKLFF. The CDR3 bases are TGTGCCAGCAGCTTAGACAGGGTCGCTAATGAAAAACTGTTTTTT. V is TRBV7-2 and J is TRBJ1-4, with D perhaps matching TRBD1 (6 bases). The V gene lost 1 base and the J gene lost 3 bases, with 9 bases spanning the gap. Germline V gene data show CDR1 as SGHTA and CDR2 as FQGNSA. This CDR3 has 15 amino acids. The full variable domain, rest sourced from reference TRBV7-2 and TRBJ1-4, is GAGVSQSPSNKVTEKGKDVELRCDPISGHTALYWYRQSLGQGLEFLIYFQGNSAPDKSGLPSDRFSAERTGGSVSTLTIQRTQQEDSAVYLCASSLDRVANEKLFFGSGTQLSVL.

CDR3 DNA: TGTGCCTGGAGTCGAGACAGGGGACCCTACGAGCAGTACTTC. Translated: CAWSRDRGPYEQYF. The V call is TRBV30, the J call TRBJ2-5; TRBD1 matches at 8 bases. The DNA end favors TRBJ2-7, so the J call may be wrong. Looked up from germline, CDR1 is GTSNPN and CDR2 is SVGIG (reference sequence). This CDR3 comprises 14 residues.

The chain has TRBV12-5 and TRBJ1-4; D unclear. V lost 7 bases to trimming and J lost 4 bases, with 16 bases between them. CDR3 length equals 15 residues. Looked up from germline, CDR1 is LGHNT and CDR2 is FRNRAP. The CDR3 region is CASAPRGRGNEKLFF. As DNA, the CDR3 is TGTGCTAGTGCCCCGCGGGGTCGTGGTAATGAAAAACTGTTTTTT.

This clone was found a few times. The rearrangement uses TRBV21-1 and TRBJ2-6; TRBD1 is the table's D call and was not checked against the DNA. TRBV21-1 is listed as a pseudogene. This CDR3 has 18 residues. DNA of the CDR3: TGTGCCAGCAGCATGGACAGTCCACCTCTCTCTGGGGCCAACGTCCTGACTTTC. The encoded protein is CASSMDSPPLSGANVLTF.

This clone was detected only a few times. This chain links TRBV5-1 with TRBJ2-2, with TRBD1 matching over 10 bases. The V segment lost 4 bases and the J segment 2 bases; nucleotides outside the gene matches: 8. This CDR3 contains 17 residues. The V gene's germline CDR1 is SGHRS and CDR2 YFSETQ. DNA of the CDR3: TGCGCCAGCAGCCAGACGCGGACAGGGGGAAACACCGGGGAGCTGTTTTTT. Its protein product is CASSQTRTGGNTGELFF.

The chain recombines TRBV9 with TRBJ2-2, with 12 positions matching TRBD2. The length of the CDR3 is 18 residues. The V gene's germline CDR1 is SGDLS and CDR2 YYNGEE. V lost 3 bases, J lost 6 bases, and 12 bases stayed unmatched. DNA for the CDR3: TGTGCCAGCAGCGCCGGGACTAGCGGGCCCCTTTGGTCCGGGGAGCTGTTTTTT. It encodes CASSAGTSGPLWSGELFF.

V usage is TRBV2 and J usage is TRBJ2-3; tentative D call: TRBD1 (5 bases). Germline CDR1 SNHLY, CDR2 FYNNEI. Between the trimmed V and J ends, which lost 4 bases and 2 bases, there was a span of 13 bases. This CDR3 has 15 amino acids. The CDR3, as DNA: TGTGCCAGCAGTGGGGGCGTCAGCCTCACAGATACGCAGTATTTT. The encoded protein is CASSGGVSLTDTQYF.

The chain joins TRBV2 to TRBJ2-3, with D maybe TRBD1 (6 bases). Germline V gene sequence: CDR1 SNHLY, CDR2 FYNNEI. This CDR3 has 13 residues. V was cut by 7 bases and J by 2 bases, with 10 bases left in between. The CDR3 nucleotides are TGTGCCAGCATGGCAGGGGTCACAGATACGCAGTATTTT. Translated, it gives CASMAGVTDTQYF.

The chain couples TRBV11-2 to TRBJ2-3, with a possible D match to TRBD2 (5 bases). There are 14 residues in the CDR3. Germline CDR1 is SGHAT and CDR2 is FQNNGV. Trimming cost V 5 bases and J 4 bases, with 13 bases left between them. The DNA of the CDR3 is TGTGCCAGCAGCCCCTCTAGCAGTTCAGATACGCAGTATTTT. Translated, it gives CASSPSSSSDTQYF.

This clone was detected a few times. The chain joins TRBV30 to TRBJ1-1; weak D call: TRBD1 (6 bases). V shed 4 bases and J shed 1 base, with 7 bases lying between them. Germline CDR1 is GTSNPN and CDR2 is SVGIG (reference sequence). The CDR3 totals 12 residues. The CDR3 loop is CAWKQGNTEAFF. The CDR3 DNA follows: TGTGCCTGGAAACAGGGGAACACTGAAGCTTTCTTT.

The genes are TRBV10-3 and TRBJ2-3, with 11 bases fitting TRBD2. The germline V gene has CDR1 ENHRY and CDR2 SYGVKD. The CDR3 loop spans 17 amino acids. The junction had 10 bases not matched to a gene; V was cut back by 6 bases and J by 2 bases. Here the CDR3 reads CAISSGTSGGLTDTQYF. In DNA form, the CDR3 reads TGTGCCATCAGCTCCGGGACTAGCGGAGGTCTCACAGATACGCAGTATTTT.

This sequence joins TRBV29-1 and TRBJ2-7; 9 positions agree with TRBD2. Trimming at V came to 2 bases and at J to 6 bases, leaving 5 bases not matched to a gene. Germline lookup yields CDR1 SQVTM and CDR2 ANQGSEA. The CDR3 spans 13 residues. The CDR3 protein is CSVEPAGGREQYF. DNA for the CDR3: TGCAGCGTTGAACCAGCGGGGGGTCGCGAGCAGTACTTC.

This rearrangement joins TRBV6-5 to TRBJ1-6; maybe TRBD1 (6 bases). The germline V gene has CDR1 MNHEY and CDR2 SVGAGI. Trimming removed 6 bases at V and 4 bases at J, with 13 bases between. The CDR3 sequence is 15 residues long. The CDR3: CASRSEGGYNSPLHF. In DNA, the CDR3 is TGTGCCAGCAGGTCGGAGGGGGGGTATAATTCACCCCTCCACTTT.

The chain uses TRBV27 and TRBJ1-2, with 7 bases identical to TRBD1. V trimming: 2 bases; J trimming: 6 bases; junction bases outside the gene matches: 3. Germline V CDR1 and CDR2: MNHEY, SMNVEV (reference sequence). This CDR3 spans 13 amino acids. CDR3 region: CASSLVRGDGYTF. Here the CDR3 DNA reads TGTGCCAGCAGTTTAGTCAGGGGGGATGGCTACACCTTC.

The sample holds one count of this clone. This chain joins TRBV2 and TRBJ1-5, with D perhaps TRBD1 (5 bases). The CDR3 consists of 14 residues. Germline V gene lookup returns CDR1 SNHLY and CDR2 FYNNEI. The V gene lost 7 bases and the J gene lost 3 bases, with 13 bases spanning the gap. The CDR3 is CASKNGGNNQPQHF. The CDR3 DNA is TGTGCCAGCAAAAACGGGGGTAACAATCAGCCCCAGCATTTT.

The chain has TRBV12-5 and TRBJ2-1; 8 bases fit TRBD2. CDR3 size: 17 residues. Germline loops: CDR1 LGHNT, CDR2 FRNRAP. Trimming at V came to 0 bases and at J to 4 bases, leaving 8 bases not matched to a gene. CDR3 amino acids: CASGLVAGGRFYNEQFF. The DNA for the CDR3 is TGTGCTAGTGGTTTGGTGGCGGGGGGCCGTTTTTACAATGAGCAGTTCTTC.

The chain is built from TRBV7-2 and TRBJ2-5, with 14 positions matching TRBD2. V lost 8 bases and J lost 4; bases outside the gene matches: 3. Germline V gives CDR1 SGHTA, CDR2 FQGNSA. This CDR3 has 14 amino acids. This CDR3 is CASRLAGGPETQYF. CDR3 bases: TGTGCCAGCCGACTAGCGGGGGGGCCAGAGACCCAGTACTTC.

This chain joins TRBV7-9 and TRBJ2-1; D possibly corresponds to TRBD2 (5 bases). The CDR3 has 17 residues. Per the germline V gene, CDR1 is SEHNR and CDR2 is FQNEAQ (reference sequence). Trimming removed 1 base at V and 1 base at J, with 14 bases between. CDR3 in amino acids: CASSLDNRGWSYNEQFF. The DNA of the CDR3 is TGTGCCAGCAGCTTAGACAACCGGGGATGGTCCTACAATGAGCAGTTCTTC.

The V gene is TRBV5-6, the J gene TRBJ2-7, with 11 positions matching TRBD1. The CDR3 covers 14 residues. V shed 4 bases and J 4 bases; nucleotides not matched to a gene: 4. The V gene's germline CDR1 is SGHDT and CDR2 YYEEEE. CDR3: CASSPGQGAYEQYF. The CDR3 DNA follows: TGTGCCAGCAGCCCCGGACAGGGGGCATACGAGCAGTACTTC. Variable domain in full (rest from reference TRBV5-6 and TRBJ2-7): DAGVTQSPTHLIKTRGQQVTLRCSPKSGHDTVSWYQQALGQGPQFIFQYYEEEERQRGNFPDRFSGHQFPNYSSELNVNALLLGDSALYLCASSPGQGAYEQYFGPGTRLTVT.

The CDR3 coding sequence is TGTGCCAGCAGCACCTACTACGAGCAGTACTTC. Amino acids: CASSTYYEQYF. J is TRBJ2-7 and V is TRBV5-6, with D unresolved. Germline V gene data show CDR1 as SGHDT and CDR2 as YYEEEE. The V gene lost 4 bases and the J gene lost 3 bases, with 5 bases spanning the gap. This CDR3 has 11 residues.

The chain employs TRBV30 and TRBJ2-1, with TRBD2 matching 7 bases. The CDR3 totals 16 residues. V lost 0 bases to trimming and J lost 3 bases; unmatched junction nucleotides: 8. Germline CDR1 reads GTSNPN; CDR2 reads SVGIG (reference sequence). CDR3 nucleotides: TGTGCCTGGAGTGTTCTTTCGGGAGGACTCTACAATGAGCAGTTCTTC. It is translated as CAWSVLSGGLYNEQFF.

In DNA form, the CDR3 reads TGTGCCATCAGCGGGACTAGCGGAACCTCCTACGAGCAGTACTTC. Its protein product is CAISGTSGTSYEQYF. This chain connects TRBV10-3 to TRBJ2-7, with 11 bases that match TRBD2. V was pared by 6 bases and J by 0 bases, with 4 bases of the junction left unmatched. This CDR3 is built from 15 residues. Germline V gene lookup returns CDR1 ENHRY and CDR2 SYGVKD.